These 27 T cell receptor beta chains originate from one sample sequenced in a study of shared clonotypes between healthy human individuals. Clones were sequenced by immunoSEQ multiplex PCR, and TCRdb holds only the in-frame ones, with some missing. The table shows hundreds of thousands of clones, with less than 85% occurring only once. Specimen: memory CD4+ T cells sorted from blood. Stated subset: CD45RA-negative fraction. The receptors here all came from a man aged 25-45 years in good health.

The V and J genes are TRBV2 and TRBJ1-5; the D gene is possibly TRBD1 (6 bases). Deletions cut 2 bases from V and 6 bases from J, with 11 bases between. Germline V gene sequence: CDR1 SNHLY, CDR2 FYNNEI. This CDR3 comprises 14 residues. The CDR3 loop reads CASSESSGAQPQHF. The CDR3 bases are TGTGCCAGCAGTGAAAGCTCAGGGGCTCAGCCCCAGCATTTT.

The chain links TRBV27 to TRBJ2-5, with unresolved D. V gave up 6 bases and J gave up 1 base, with 21 bases separating them. Germline values: CDR1 MNHEY, CDR2 SMNVEV (reference sequence). The CDR3 is 17 amino acids. CDR3 protein: CASSLRAALVGQETQYF. For the CDR3, the DNA is TGTGCCAGCAGCCTTAGGGCGGCTCTCGTCGGCCAAGAGACCCAGTACTTC.

This clone was seen a handful of times. CDR3 sequence reads: CASSPRDSNQPQHF. CDR3 DNA: TGTGCCAGCAGCCCCCGGGACAGCAATCAGCCCCAGCATTTT. This chain joins TRBV7-9 and TRBJ1-5; weak D call: TRBD1 (5 bases). The CDR3 is 14 amino acids. The germline V and J ends were trimmed by 5 bases and 1 base, with 9 bases remaining between them. CDR1 is SEHNR, CDR2 FQNEAQ, per germline (reference sequence).

This chain joins TRBV5-4 and TRBJ2-2, with 9 positions matching TRBD1. The V segment lost 4 bases and the J segment 6 bases; nucleotides outside the gene matches: 13. CDR1 is SGHNT and CDR2 is YYREEE in the germline V gene (reference sequence). The CDR3 runs to 17 residues. CDR3 in DNA: TGTGCCAGCAGCCTACCTGGGACAGGGCTTTCCCCCGGGGAGCTGTTTTTT. Its translation: CASSLPGTGLSPGELFF.

This clone was recorded only once. J is TRBJ2-2 and V is TRBV5-1, with D tentatively TRBD1 (6 bases). V lost 3 bases and J lost 5, with 11 bases in between. CDR1 is SGHRS and CDR2 is YFSETQ in the germline V gene. The CDR3 totals 14 residues. The CDR3 is CASSSSTGTGELFF. For the CDR3, the DNA is TGCGCCAGCAGCTCTTCCACAGGGACCGGGGAGCTGTTTTTT.

This clone turned up a few times. The CDR3 nucleotides are TGTGCCAGCAGAGAGGGGGCGTTGGGCTACACCTTC. Protein: CASREGALGYTF. The chain carries TRBV28 and TRBJ1-2; TRBD1 matches 7 bases. The CDR3 is 12 residues long. V lost 6 bases to trimming and J lost 8 bases; unmatched junction nucleotides: 6. Per germline, CDR1 MDHEN and CDR2 SYDVKM.

Ten or more counts support this clone. The CDR3 sequence is CASSSTGAGELFF. In DNA, the CDR3 is TGTGCCAGCAGCTCGACAGGAGCCGGGGAGCTGTTTTTT. The V and J genes are TRBV13 and TRBJ2-2; possibly TRBD1 for D (6 bases). Germline V gene lookup returns CDR1 PRHDT and CDR2 FYEKMQ (reference sequence). The V end was cut by 4 bases, the J end by 6 bases, with 9 bases between. This CDR3 is 13 amino acids long.

This clone occurred once. V and J are TRBV2 and TRBJ2-3, with D possibly TRBD1 on 6 matching bases. Germline values: CDR1 SNHLY, CDR2 FYNNEI. V lost 5 bases, J lost 0 bases, and 12 bases lay in between. CDR3 length equals 15 residues. This CDR3 is CASSYREGSTDTQYF. CDR3 sequence (DNA): TGTGCCAGCAGTTACAGGGAAGGTAGCACAGATACGCAGTATTTT.

The CDR3 region is CATGGAEQFF. DNA for the CDR3: TGTGCCACCGGGGGGGCCGAGCAGTTCTTC. This chain connects TRBV10-3 to TRBJ2-1, with TRBD2 matching 8 bases. V was clipped by 10 bases and J by 10 bases; unmatched bases: 3. Germline V gene data show CDR1 as ENHRY and CDR2 as SYGVKD. The CDR3 loop spans 10 amino acids.

This chain connects TRBV5-5 to TRBJ1-4, with no clear D. The CDR3 totals 12 residues. Germline CDR1 is SGHKS and CDR2 is YYEKEE (reference sequence). The V end lost 0 bases, the J end lost 8 bases, and 5 bases lay between the germline ends. The chain's CDR3 is CASSLAGEKLFF. The CDR3 region has the DNA TGTGCCAGCAGCTTGGCCGGGGAAAAACTGTTTTTT.

The chain joins TRBV6-5 to TRBJ2-7, with 7 bases lining up with TRBD2. J gave up 2 bases and V 4 bases, and 5 bases lay outside the gene matches. Germline V CDR1 and CDR2: MNHEY, SVGAGI. The CDR3 sequence is 14 residues long. The CDR3 loop reads CASSSASGAYEQYF. CDR3 DNA sequence: TGTGCCAGCAGTTCCGCTAGCGGTGCCTACGAGCAGTACTTC.

This clone was found once. This chain joins TRBV12-1 and TRBJ2-7; TRBD1 is the table's D call and was not checked against the DNA. TRBV12-1 is assigned pseudogene status. CDR3 length: 14 residues. CDR3 loop: CASSFVDRDYEQYF. The CDR3 bases are TGTGCCAGCAGCTTTGTGGACAGGGACTACGAGCAGTACTTC.

The chain combines TRBV5-6 with TRBJ2-7; possibly TRBD1 for D (6 bases). CDR1 is SGHDT, CDR2 YYEEEE, per germline. The CDR3 is made up of 13 amino acids. With 2 bases removed from V and 2 bases from J, the gap between germline ends came to 8 bases. The CDR3 region has the DNA TGTGCCAGCAGCTTCGACAGGCCCTACGAGCAGTACTTC. Translated, it gives CASSFDRPYEQYF.

This rearrangement joins TRBV7-3 to TRBJ2-1; 10 nucleotides line up with TRBD2. J lost 4 bases, V lost 5 bases, and 8 bases had no gene match. CDR3 length: 16 amino acids. CDR1 is SGHTA, CDR2 FQGTGA, per germline. CDR3 sequence (DNA): TGTGCCAGCAGCCCGATAGGGACTAGCGAATACAATGAGCAGTTCTTC. Its translation: CASSPIGTSEYNEQFF. The full variable domain, with the rest looked up from reference TRBV7-3 and TRBJ2-1, is GAGVSQTPSNKVTEKGKYVELRCDPISGHTALYWYRQSLGQGPEFLIYFQGTGAADDSGLPNDRFFAVRPEGSVSTLKIQRTERGDSAVYLCASSPIGTSEYNEQFFGPGTRLTVL.

As DNA, the CDR3 is TGCGCCAGCAGCTTACAAGGGGGCGATCGTAACGAGCAGTACTTC. As protein: CASSLQGGDRNEQYF. This chain links TRBV5-1 with TRBJ2-7; 7 bases line up with TRBD1. V lost 2 bases, J lost 5 bases, and 10 bases stayed unmatched. CDR1 is SGHRS and CDR2 is YFSETQ in the germline V gene. CDR3 length equals 15 residues. The variable domain in full, with the rest retrieved from reference TRBV5-1 and TRBJ2-7, is KAGVTQTPRYLIKTRGQQVTLSCSPISGHRSVSWYQQTPGQGLQFLFEYFSETQRNKGNFPGRFSGRQFSNSRSEMNVSTLELGDSALYLCASSLQGGDRNEQYFGPGTRLTVT.

This sequence joins TRBV2 and TRBJ2-7; D remains ambiguous. The germline gives CDR1 SNHLY, CDR2 FYNNEI. The CDR3 is 11 residues long. V was cut by 7 bases and J by 6 bases, with 10 bases left in between. CDR3 DNA sequence: TGTGCCAGCAATCGGGTGGGCGAGCAGTACTTC. Translation: CASNRVGEQYF.

The sample holds one count of this clone. The chain recombines TRBV7-9 with TRBJ2-5, with 7 bases fitting TRBD2. Germline V CDR1 and CDR2: SEHNR, FQNEAQ (reference sequence). The CDR3 contains 15 residues. With 1 base clipped from V and 5 bases from J, the junction kept 7 bases outside the gene matches. This CDR3 reads CASSLDGGSQETQYF. In DNA, the CDR3 is TGTGCCAGCAGCTTAGACGGCGGGAGCCAGGAGACCCAGTACTTC. Supplemented by reference TRBV7-9 and TRBJ2-5, the full variable domain reads DTGVSQNPRHKITKRGQNVTFRCDPISEHNRLYWYRQTLGQGPEFLTYFQNEAQLEKSRLLSDRFSAERPKGSFSTLEIQRTEQGDSAMYLCASSLDGGSQETQYFGPGTRLLVL.

The J gene is TRBJ2-1, the V gene TRBV11-2; 8 positions agree with TRBD2. From germline, CDR1 is SGHAT and CDR2 FQNNGV. Trimming cost V 1 base and J 12 bases; bases outside gene matches: 5. The CDR3 is 13 amino acids. CDR3 loop: CASSLVQAGGQFF. CDR3 coding DNA: TGTGCCAGCAGCTTAGTGCAGGCGGGGGGGCAGTTCTTC.

This clone came up once. The chain combines TRBV9 with TRBJ2-1; 9 bases are a match to TRBD2. The CDR3 totals 16 residues. Germline values: CDR1 SGDLS, CDR2 YYNGEE. V dropped 4 bases and J dropped 7; count of bases not matched to a gene: 12. The CDR3 reads CASSPRRAGGWNEQFF. In nucleotides, the CDR3 is TGTGCCAGCAGCCCCCGGAGGGCGGGAGGGTGGAATGAGCAGTTCTTC.

The genes are TRBV28 and TRBJ1-2; 9 nucleotides agree with TRBD1. Germline V gene sequence: CDR1 MDHEN, CDR2 SYDVKM. CDR3 length: 14 residues. Trimming took 4 bases from V and 8 from J; bases not matched to a gene: 8. The CDR3, as DNA: TGTGCCAGCAGTTACGGACAGGGGCGACGAGGCTACACCTTC. Translating it yields CASSYGQGRRGYTF.

The V call is TRBV18, the J call TRBJ1-1, with D possibly TRBD1 on 6 matching bases. CDR1 KGHSH and CDR2 LQKENI come from the germline V gene. The CDR3 sequence is 13 residues long. V gave up 3 bases and J gave up 3 bases, with 8 bases separating them. The chain's CDR3 is CASSPTGYTEAFF. CDR3 bases: TGTGCCAGCTCACCTACAGGGTACACTGAAGCTTTCTTT.

This clone has only a few counts. Other DNA sequences of this sample code for an identical CDR3. The rearrangement joins TRBV9 to TRBJ2-1, with unresolved D. V was clipped by 2 bases and J by 7 bases, with 7 bases between them. The CDR3 runs 12 residues. From germline, CDR1 is SGDLS and CDR2 YYNGEE. The CDR3 nucleotides read TGTGCCAGCAGCGTTAACCGAAATGAGCAGTTCTTC. It translates to CASSVNRNEQFF.

The genes are TRBV7-2 and TRBJ2-7, with D possibly called TRBD1 or TRBD2 (5 bases each). Germline V gene sequence: CDR1 SGHTA, CDR2 FQGNSA. The ends were cut back, 1 base at V and 7 bases at J, with 11 bases in the middle. The CDR3 loop spans 13 amino acids. The CDR3 reads CASSLVRDGEQYF. The CDR3 bases are TGTGCCAGCAGCTTAGTTAGGGACGGAGAGCAGTACTTC.

This clone was seen a single time. The J gene is TRBJ2-2, the V gene TRBV19; TRBD2 matches 7 bases. The J segment lost 0 bases and the V segment lost 8 bases, leaving 12 bases of the junction unmatched. Germline loops: CDR1 LNHDA, CDR2 SQIVND (reference sequence). CDR3 size: 17 residues. The DNA for the CDR3 is TGTGCCAGTCATACGACAGCGGGACTTTCGAACACCGGGGAGCTGTTTTTT. Its protein is CASHTTAGLSNTGELFF.

The rearrangement joins TRBV25-1 to TRBJ2-7, with TRBD2 as a possible D gene (5 bases). Germline V gene sequence: CDR1 MGHDK, CDR2 SYGVNS. Deletions cut 7 bases from V and 3 bases from J, with 16 bases between. The CDR3 is 14 residues long. The CDR3 protein is CASTPRGLGYEQYF. CDR3 in DNA: TGTGCCAGCACCCCAAGAGGGCTAGGCTACGAGCAGTACTTC.

The V and J genes are TRBV5-1 and TRBJ2-7; no reliable D call. The CDR3 extends over 14 amino acids. V was cut by 0 bases and J by 3 bases, with 10 bases left in between. Germline CDR1 and CDR2: SGHRS and YFSETQ. CDR3 sequence (DNA): TGCGCCAGCAGCTTGGGACGTTTAGGCTACGAGCAGTACTTC. This codes for CASSLGRLGYEQYF.

This chain connects TRBV19 to TRBJ2-5; D is undetermined. The CDR3 is 12 amino acids. V was trimmed by 3 bases and J by 7 bases, leaving 9 bases between them. The germline V gene has CDR1 LNHDA and CDR2 SQIVND (reference sequence). CDR3 amino acids: CASSIPWGTQYF. CDR3 coding DNA: TGTGCCAGTAGTATCCCCTGGGGGACCCAGTACTTC. The complete variable domain, with remaining parts taken from reference TRBV19 and TRBJ2-5, reads DGGITQSPKYLFRKEGQNVTLSCEQNLNHDAMYWYRQDPGQGLRLIYYSQIVNDFQKGDIAEGYSVSREKKESFPLTVTSAQKNPTAFYLCASSIPWGTQYFGPGTRLLVL.